This T cell receptor beta chain stems from a study of T cell responses to AZD1222 COVID-19 vaccine. A word on this clone: Its specificity is not known.

Germline-derived CDR1 and CDR2 are SGHVS and FQNEAQ. The CDR3 runs 18 residues. V shed 8 bases and J 0 bases; nucleotides not matched to a gene: 17. The table came from immunoSEQ multiplex PCR; TCRdb's copy has only in-frame clones and leaves some out. This sample yields approximately 220,000 clones, of which approximately 94% are seen a single time; more than 0.8% belongs to the top ten. Findings of the study overall: Vaccine-associated CD4 TCRs ranged over spike, dominating at 160-218 and 743-854. Repertoire samples came only from after the peak T cell response. There were mostly white British donors and more females than males, and clonal diversity was possibly underestimated.

This TCR was sampled from an adult in good health. The sample here was peripheral blood, taken on day 0 of MenACWY control vaccination. The J gene is TRBJ2-3, the V gene TRBV7-8; 7 positions agree with TRBD1. Here the CDR3 reads CASLTGTDGVRSTDTQYF. CDR3 coding DNA: TGTGCCAGCCTAACCGGGACAGATGGAGTTCGGAGCACAGATACGCAGTATTTT. Together with reference TRBV7-8 and TRBJ2-3, the CDR3 gives the full variable domain: GAGVSQSPRYKVAKRGQDVALRCDPISGHVSLFWYQQALGQGPEFLTYFQNEAQLDKSGLPSDRFFAERPEGSVSTLKIQRTQQEDSAVYLCASLTGTDGVRSTDTQYFGPGTRLTVL.